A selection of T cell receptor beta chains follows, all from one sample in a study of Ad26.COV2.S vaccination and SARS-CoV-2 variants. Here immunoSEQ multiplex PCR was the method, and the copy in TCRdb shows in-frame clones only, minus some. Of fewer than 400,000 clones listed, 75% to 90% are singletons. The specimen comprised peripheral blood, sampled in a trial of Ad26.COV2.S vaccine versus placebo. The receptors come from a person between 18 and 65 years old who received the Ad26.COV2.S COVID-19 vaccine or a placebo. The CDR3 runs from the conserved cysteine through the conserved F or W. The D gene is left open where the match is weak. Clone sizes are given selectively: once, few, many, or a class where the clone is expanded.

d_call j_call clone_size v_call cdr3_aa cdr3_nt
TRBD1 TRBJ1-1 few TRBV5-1 CASHPSGQVLVNTEAFF TGCGCCAGCCACCCTTCCGGACAGGTTTTGGTGAACACTGAAGCTTTCTTT
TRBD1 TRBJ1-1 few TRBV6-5 CASSPGTGLEAFF TGTGCCAGCAGTCCCGGGACAGGGTTAGAAGCTTTCTTT
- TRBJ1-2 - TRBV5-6 CASSLGQNYGYTF TGTGCCAGCAGCTTGGGACAGAATTATGGCTACACCTTC
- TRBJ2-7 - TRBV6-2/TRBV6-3 CASSRGTIYEQYF TGTGCCAGCAGTCGTGGGACAATCTACGAGCAGTACTTC
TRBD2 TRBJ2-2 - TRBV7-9 CASSLDRLAGATGELFF TGTGCCAGCAGCTTAGATCGACTAGCGGGTGCCACCGGGGAGCTGTTTTTT
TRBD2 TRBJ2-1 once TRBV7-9 CASTGTNFYNEQFF TGTGCCAGCACCGGGACTAACTTCTACAATGAGCAGTTCTTC
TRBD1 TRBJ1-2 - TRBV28 CASSLLGTGGYGYTF TGTGCCAGCAGTTTATTAGGGACAGGGGGCTATGGCTACACCTTC
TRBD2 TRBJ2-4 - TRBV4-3 CASSQDLAGGSKNIQYF TGCGCCAGCAGCCAAGACCTAGCGGGAGGGTCCAAAAACATTCAGTACTTC
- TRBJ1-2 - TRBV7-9 CASSETGLIGYTF TGTGCCAGCAGCGAGACAGGTCTTATTGGCTACACCTTC
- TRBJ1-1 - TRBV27 CASSFGSYTEAFF TGTGCCAGCAGTTTCGGTAGCTACACTGAAGCTTTCTTT
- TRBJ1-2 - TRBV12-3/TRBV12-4 CASSLEWFYGYTF TGTGCCAGCAGTTTAGAGTGGTTCTATGGCTACACCTTC
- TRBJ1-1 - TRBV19 CASRANRANTEAFF TGTGCCAGTAGAGCAAACAGGGCTAACACTGAAGCTTTCTTT
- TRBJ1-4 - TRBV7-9 CARIQGHANEKLFF TGTGCCCGCATTCAGGGTCACGCCAATGAAAAACTGTTTTTT
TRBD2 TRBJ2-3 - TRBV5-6 CASTLSGTADF TGTGCCAGCACCCTGAGCGGGACCGCGGATTTT
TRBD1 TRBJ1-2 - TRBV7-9 CASSLTGANYGYTF TGTGCCAGCAGCTTAACAGGGGCTAACTATGGCTACACCTTC
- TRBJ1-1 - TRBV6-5 CASSFSSWNTEAFF TGTGCCAGCAGTTTTTCCTCGTGGAACACTGAAGCTTTCTTT
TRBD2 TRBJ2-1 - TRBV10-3 CAISESLAANNEQFF TGTGCCATCAGTGAAAGTCTAGCGGCAAACAATGAGCAGTTCTTC
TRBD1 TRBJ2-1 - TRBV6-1 CASSVQGQGAYNEQFF TGTGCCAGCAGTGTACAAGGACAGGGGGCCTACAATGAGCAGTTCTTC
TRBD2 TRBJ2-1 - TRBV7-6 CASSPGLAGVNEQFF TGTGCCAGCAGCCCCGGGTTAGCGGGAGTAAATGAGCAGTTCTTC
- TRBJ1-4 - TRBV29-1 CSVEGATNEKLFF TGCAGCGTTGAGGGCGCAACTAATGAAAAACTGTTTTTT
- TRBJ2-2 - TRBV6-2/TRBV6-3 CASSLLGGPAVLFF TGTGCCAGCAGCCTCTTAGGGGGGCCCGCGGTGCTGTTTTTT
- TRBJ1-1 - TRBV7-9 CASSYTGIEETEAFF TGTGCCAGCAGCTACACAGGGATAGAGGAGACTGAAGCTTTCTTT